This TCR beta chain was obtained from a study of CD8+ T cells in alopecia areata. Study details: Those receiving the skin were approximately 6-11-week-old female C3H/HeJ mice, whose grafts came from roughly 6-13-month-old C3H/HeJ donors with spontaneous alopecia.

Germline V gene sequence: CDR1 NSQYPW, CDR2 LRSPGD (reference sequence). Trimming removed 0 bases from V and 2 bases from J, with 12 bases in between. The CDR3 sequence is 16 residues long. RNA, once extracted, was reverse transcribed into cDNA for use as the sequencing template. The table came from immunoSEQ multiplex PCR; TCRdb's copy has only in-frame clones and leaves some out. The sample has approximately 280,000 clones, none seen only once; the top ten hold 0.9% to 1.5%. This clone came up a few times. No antigen is known for it. These gene names are mouse names. The read ends 4 residues before the CDR3 terminus; that terminus is restored from the germline J gene. The pooled cutaneous lymph node cells were sorted using several markers (CD4, CD8alpha, NKG2D, NKG2ACE and others). Findings and limits, study-wide: Higher clonality was seen in lesional scalp than in normal scalp, especially in alopecia totalis/universalis.

This TCR came from a C3H/HeJ mouse with alopecia areata. The strain's MHC: H2-k. The chain recombines TRBV1 with TRBJ2-5; D perhaps matches TRBD2 (7 bases). Material: CD4+ T cells sorted from a lymph node. This CDR3 is CTCSAERGGFQDTQYF. CDR3 DNA (partial): TGCACCTGCAGTGCAGAGAGGGGGGGATTCCAAGAC.